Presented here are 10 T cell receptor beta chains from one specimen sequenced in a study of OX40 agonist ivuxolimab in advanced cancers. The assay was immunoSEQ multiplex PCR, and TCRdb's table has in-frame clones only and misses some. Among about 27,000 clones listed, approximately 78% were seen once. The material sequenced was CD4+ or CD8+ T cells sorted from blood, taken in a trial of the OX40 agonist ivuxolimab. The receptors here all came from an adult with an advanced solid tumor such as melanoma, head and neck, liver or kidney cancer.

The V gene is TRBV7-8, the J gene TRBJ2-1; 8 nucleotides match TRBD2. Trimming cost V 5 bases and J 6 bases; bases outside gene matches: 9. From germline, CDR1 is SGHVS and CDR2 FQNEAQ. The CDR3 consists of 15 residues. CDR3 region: CASSILAGRANEQFF. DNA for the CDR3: TGTGCCAGCAGCATCTTAGCGGGGCGAGCCAATGAGCAGTTCTTC.

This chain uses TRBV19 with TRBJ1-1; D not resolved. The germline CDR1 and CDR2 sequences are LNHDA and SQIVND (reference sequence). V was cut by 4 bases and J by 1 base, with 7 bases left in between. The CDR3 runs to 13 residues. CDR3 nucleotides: TGTGCCAGTAGTACTGTGGGGAACACTGAAGCTTTCTTT. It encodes CASSTVGNTEAFF.

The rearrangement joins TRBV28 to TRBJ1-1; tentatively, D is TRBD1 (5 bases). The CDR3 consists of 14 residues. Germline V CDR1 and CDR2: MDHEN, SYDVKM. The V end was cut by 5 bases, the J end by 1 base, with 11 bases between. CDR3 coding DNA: TGTGCCAGCAGTCTCGGGGCCGCGAACACTGAAGCTTTCTTT. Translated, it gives CASSLGAANTEAFF.

The CDR3 DNA reads as TGTGCCATCCGGGCGGAGCGGGGGGGCCTCACAGATACGCAGTATTTT. This translates into CAIRAERGGLTDTQYF. V is TRBV10-3 and J is TRBJ2-3; 10 bases agree with TRBD2. The CDR3 spans 16 residues. Trimming cost V 8 bases and J 2 bases; bases outside gene matches: 10. Looked up from germline, CDR1 is ENHRY and CDR2 is SYGVKD.

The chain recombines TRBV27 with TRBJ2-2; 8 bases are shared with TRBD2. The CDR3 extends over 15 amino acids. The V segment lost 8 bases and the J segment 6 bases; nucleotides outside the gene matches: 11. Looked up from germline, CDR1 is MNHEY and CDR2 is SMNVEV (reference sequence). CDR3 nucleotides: TGTGCCAGCGACTCCGGGGGGGGCAGGGCCGGGGAGCTGTTTTTT. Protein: CASDSGGGRAGELFF.

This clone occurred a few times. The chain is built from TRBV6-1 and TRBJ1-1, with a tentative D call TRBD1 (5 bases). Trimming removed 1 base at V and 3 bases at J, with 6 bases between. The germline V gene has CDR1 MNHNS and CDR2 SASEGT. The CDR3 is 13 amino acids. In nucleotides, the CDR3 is TGTGCCAGCAGTGAAGAGGGGTACACTGAAGCTTTCTTT. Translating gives CASSEEGYTEAFF.

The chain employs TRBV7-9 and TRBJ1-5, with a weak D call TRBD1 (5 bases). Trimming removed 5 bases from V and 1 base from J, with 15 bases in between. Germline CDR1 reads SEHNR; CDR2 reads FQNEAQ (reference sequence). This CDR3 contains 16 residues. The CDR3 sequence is CASSPGSRGSNQPQHF. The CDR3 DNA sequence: TGTGCCAGCAGCCCAGGATCGCGGGGCAGCAATCAGCCCCAGCATTTT.

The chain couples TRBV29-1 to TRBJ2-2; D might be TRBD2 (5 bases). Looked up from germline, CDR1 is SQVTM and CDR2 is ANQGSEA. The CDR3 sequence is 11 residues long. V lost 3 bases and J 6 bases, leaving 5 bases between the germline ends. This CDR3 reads CSVEEAGELFF. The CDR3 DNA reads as TGCAGCGTTGAGGAGGCCGGGGAGCTGTTTTTT.

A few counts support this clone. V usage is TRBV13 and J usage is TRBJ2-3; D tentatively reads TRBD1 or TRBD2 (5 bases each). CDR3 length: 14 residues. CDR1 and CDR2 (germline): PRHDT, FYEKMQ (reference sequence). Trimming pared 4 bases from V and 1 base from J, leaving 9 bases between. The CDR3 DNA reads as TGTGCCAGCAGCTCCCGGGACGGCACAGATACGCAGTATTTT. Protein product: CASSSRDGTDTQYF.

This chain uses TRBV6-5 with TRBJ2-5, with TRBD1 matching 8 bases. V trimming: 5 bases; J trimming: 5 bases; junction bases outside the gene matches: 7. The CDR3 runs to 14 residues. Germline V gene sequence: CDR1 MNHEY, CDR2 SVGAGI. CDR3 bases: TGTGCCAGCAGTAGGGACAGGTTGGGGGAGACCCAGTACTTC. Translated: CASSRDRLGETQYF.